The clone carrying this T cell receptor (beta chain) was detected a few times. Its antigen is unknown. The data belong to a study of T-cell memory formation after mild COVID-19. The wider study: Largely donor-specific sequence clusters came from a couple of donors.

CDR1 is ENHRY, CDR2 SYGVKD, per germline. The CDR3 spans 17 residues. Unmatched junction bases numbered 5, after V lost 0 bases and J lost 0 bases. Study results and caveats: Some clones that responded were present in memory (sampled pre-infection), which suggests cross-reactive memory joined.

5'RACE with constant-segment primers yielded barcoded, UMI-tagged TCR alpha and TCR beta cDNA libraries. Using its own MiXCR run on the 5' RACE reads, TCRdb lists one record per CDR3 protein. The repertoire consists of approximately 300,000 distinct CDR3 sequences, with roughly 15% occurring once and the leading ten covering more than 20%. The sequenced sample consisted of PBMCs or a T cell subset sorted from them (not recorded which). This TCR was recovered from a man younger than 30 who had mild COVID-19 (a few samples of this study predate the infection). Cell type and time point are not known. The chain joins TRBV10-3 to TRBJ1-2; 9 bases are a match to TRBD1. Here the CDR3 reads CAISESRTGASNYGYTF. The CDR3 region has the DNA TGTGCCATCAGTGAGTCGAGGACAGGGGCTTCTAACTATGGCTACACCTTC.